This T cell receptor (beta chain) was recovered during a study of CD8 T cells in Susac syndrome. Whole-study results and caveats: The study conceded that its TCR sequencing and HLA analysis involved relatively few individuals.

Points on this clonotype: The antigen is undetermined.

An input of about 0.5 to 1 ug of RNA was subjected to reverse transcription using random hexamers. Across 54 Vbeta and 13 Jbeta, TCR beta CDR3 was amplified with immunoSEQ multiplex PCR. TCRdb used MiXCR to reprocess the immunoSEQ multiplex PCR reads, holding one entry per CDR3 protein. Of about 120,000 distinct CDR3 sequences listed, approximately 91% are singletons. Blood CD8+ and CD4+ T cells underwent high-throughput TCR beta sequencing. TEMRA cells underwent FACS enrichment and CD8+ and CD4+ T cells underwent negative isolation. Germline assignment: CDR1 SEHNR and CDR2 FQNEAQ (reference sequence). V lost 4 bases and J 1 base, leaving 13 bases between the germline ends. CDR3 length equals 16 residues.

The sequence derives from a human donor in good health. The rearrangement joins TRBV7-9 to TRBJ2-2, with a tentative D call TRBD2 (6 bases). Source material: CD4+ T cells from PBMCs. This CDR3 reads CASSSPGGLNTGELFF. The CDR3 nucleotides are TGTGCCAGCAGCTCGCCCGGGGGATTGAACACCGGGGAGCTGTTTTTT.